This T cell receptor beta chain appears in the sequencing data of a study of T cell responses to AZD1222 COVID-19 vaccine. Study-level findings and limits: Baseline seropositives among AZD1222 recipients totaled only five to seven. Donors were largely white British and mainly female; clonal diversity was possibly underestimated. Unmutated variant regions reportedly attract nearly half of all spike-specific TCRs. All repertoire sampling was performed exclusively after the peak T cell response.

Assay: immunoSEQ multiplex PCR; the TCRdb copy retains only in-frame clones and omits some. Among some 140,000 clones listed, over 75% were seen once. The CDR3 is made up of 14 amino acids. Germline V gene sequence: CDR1 SGHNT, CDR2 YENEEA. V was pared by 5 bases and J by 7 bases, with 8 bases of the junction left unmatched. A remark on this clone: Antigen: not known.

The clonotype was recovered from an adult who received the MenACWY meningococcal vaccine as a control. The rearrangement links TRBV11-3 to TRBJ2-5; TRBD1 matches 9 bases. The sequencing used peripheral blood, collected 28 days after the second dose of the MenACWY control vaccine. The CDR3 region is CASSAYRGQGTQYF. CDR3 nucleotides: TGTGCCAGCAGCGCCTACAGGGGGCAGGGGACCCAGTACTTC.